This TCR beta chain comes out of a study of T cells in women clearing cervical HPV infection. immunoSEQ multiplex PCR used an average of 1200 ng genomic DNA. The data were produced by immunoSEQ multiplex PCR, yet TCRdb's version contains in-frame clones alone and is incomplete. The sample data list about 30,000 clones. Study-wide points: Richness plus V gene abundances separated cases from controls with AUC roughly 0.88. Repertoire richness, not evenness, was significantly elevated in CIN3+ cases versus controls.

Dot-blot hybridization genotyped cervical HPV amplified with MY09/MY11 PCR. Note on this clone: Its specificity is not known. Coverage ceases 3 residues before the CDR3 finishes, and the germline J gene fills in the end.

The CDR3 is 13 amino acids. Per the germline V gene, CDR1 is SQVTM and CDR2 is ANQGSEA. With V trimmed by 7 bases and J by 5 bases, 5 bases remained unmatched. The clonotype comes from a woman aged 18-70 years with a cervical HPV16 infection that either progressed to CIN3+ or cleared (not recorded which). The V and J genes are TRBV29-1 and TRBJ1-4; 9 bases agree with TRBD1. The source material was blood buffy coat. The CDR3 loop reads CSAPGQGNEKLFF. The sequenced CDR3 bases are TGCAGCGCCCCGGGACAGGGAAATGAAAAA.